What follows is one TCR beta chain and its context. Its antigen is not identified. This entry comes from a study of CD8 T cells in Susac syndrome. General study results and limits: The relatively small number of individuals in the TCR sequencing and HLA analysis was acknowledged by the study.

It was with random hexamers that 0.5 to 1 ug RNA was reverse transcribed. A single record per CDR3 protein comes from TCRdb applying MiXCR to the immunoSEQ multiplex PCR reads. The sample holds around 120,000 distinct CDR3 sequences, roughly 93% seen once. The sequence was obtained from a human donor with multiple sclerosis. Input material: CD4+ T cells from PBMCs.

The CDR3 sequence is CASSAQGLRNQPQHF. CDR3 coding DNA: TGTGCCAGCAGCGCACAGGGGCTACGCAATCAGCCCCAGCATTTT. The chain uses TRBV2 and TRBJ1-5, with 7 bases fitting TRBD1. CDR3 size: 15 residues. J lost 2 bases, V lost 6 bases, and 7 bases had no gene match. Germline V gives CDR1 SNHLY, CDR2 FYNNEI. The whole variable domain, remainder taken from reference TRBV2 and TRBJ1-5, is EPEVTQTPSHQVTQMGQEVILRCVPISNHLYFYWYRQILGQKVEFLVSFYNNEISEKSEIFDDQFSVERPDGSNFTLKIRSTKLEDSAMYFCASSAQGLRNQPQHFGDGTRLSIL.